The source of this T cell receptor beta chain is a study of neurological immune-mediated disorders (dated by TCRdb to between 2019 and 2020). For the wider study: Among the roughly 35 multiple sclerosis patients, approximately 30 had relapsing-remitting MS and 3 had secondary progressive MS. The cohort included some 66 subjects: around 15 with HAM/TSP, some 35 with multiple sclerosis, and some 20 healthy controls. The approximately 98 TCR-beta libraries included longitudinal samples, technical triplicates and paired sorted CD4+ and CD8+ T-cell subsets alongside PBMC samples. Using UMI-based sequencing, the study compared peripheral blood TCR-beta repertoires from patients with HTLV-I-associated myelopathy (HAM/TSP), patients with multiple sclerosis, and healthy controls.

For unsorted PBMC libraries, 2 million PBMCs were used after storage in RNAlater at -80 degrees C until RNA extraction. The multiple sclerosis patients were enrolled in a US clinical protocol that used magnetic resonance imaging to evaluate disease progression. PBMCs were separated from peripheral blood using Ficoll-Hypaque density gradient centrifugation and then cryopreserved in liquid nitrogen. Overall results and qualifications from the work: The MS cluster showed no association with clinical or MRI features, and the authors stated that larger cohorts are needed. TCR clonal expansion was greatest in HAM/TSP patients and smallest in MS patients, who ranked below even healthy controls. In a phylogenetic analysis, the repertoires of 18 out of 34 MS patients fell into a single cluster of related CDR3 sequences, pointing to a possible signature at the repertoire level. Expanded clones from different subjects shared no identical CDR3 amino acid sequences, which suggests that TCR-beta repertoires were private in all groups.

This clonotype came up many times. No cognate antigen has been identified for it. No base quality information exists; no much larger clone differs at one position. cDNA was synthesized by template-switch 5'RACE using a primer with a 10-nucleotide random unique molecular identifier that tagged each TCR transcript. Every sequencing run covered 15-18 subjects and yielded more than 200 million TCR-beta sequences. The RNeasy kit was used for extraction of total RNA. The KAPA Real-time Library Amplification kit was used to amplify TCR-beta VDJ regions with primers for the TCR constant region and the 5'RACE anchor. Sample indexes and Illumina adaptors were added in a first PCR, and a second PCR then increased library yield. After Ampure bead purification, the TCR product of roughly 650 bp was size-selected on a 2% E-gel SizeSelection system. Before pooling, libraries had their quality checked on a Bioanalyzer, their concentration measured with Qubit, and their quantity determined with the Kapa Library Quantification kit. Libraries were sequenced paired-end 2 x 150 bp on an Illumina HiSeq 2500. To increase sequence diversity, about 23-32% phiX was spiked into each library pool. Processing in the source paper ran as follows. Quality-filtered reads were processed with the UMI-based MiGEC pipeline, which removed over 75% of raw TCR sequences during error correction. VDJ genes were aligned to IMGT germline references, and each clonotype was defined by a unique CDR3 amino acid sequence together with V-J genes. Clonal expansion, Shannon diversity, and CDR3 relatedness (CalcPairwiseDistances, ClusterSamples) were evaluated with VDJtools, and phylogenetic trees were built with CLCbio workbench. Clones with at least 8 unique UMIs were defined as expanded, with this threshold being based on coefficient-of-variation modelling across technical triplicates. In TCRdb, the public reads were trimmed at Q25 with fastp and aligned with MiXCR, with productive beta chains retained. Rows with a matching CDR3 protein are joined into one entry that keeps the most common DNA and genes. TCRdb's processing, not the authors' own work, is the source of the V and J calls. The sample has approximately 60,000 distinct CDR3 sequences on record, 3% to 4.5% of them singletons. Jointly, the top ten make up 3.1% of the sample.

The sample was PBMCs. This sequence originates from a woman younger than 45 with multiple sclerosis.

The bases are TGTGCCACCAGTGATCCGGCTTGGGATACGCAGTATTTT. This sequence encodes CATSDPAWDTQYF. This receptor chain uses TRBV24-1 and TRBJ2-3, with no D gene named confidently. The CDR3 has 13 amino acids, counting the end cysteine and phenylalanine. Only the CDR3 DNA stays, 39 bases, in frame from base 1. V is reduced by 3 bases and J by 6 bases, leaving a spacing of 9 bases between them. The germline V gene sets CDR1 to KGHDR and CDR2 to SFDVKD.